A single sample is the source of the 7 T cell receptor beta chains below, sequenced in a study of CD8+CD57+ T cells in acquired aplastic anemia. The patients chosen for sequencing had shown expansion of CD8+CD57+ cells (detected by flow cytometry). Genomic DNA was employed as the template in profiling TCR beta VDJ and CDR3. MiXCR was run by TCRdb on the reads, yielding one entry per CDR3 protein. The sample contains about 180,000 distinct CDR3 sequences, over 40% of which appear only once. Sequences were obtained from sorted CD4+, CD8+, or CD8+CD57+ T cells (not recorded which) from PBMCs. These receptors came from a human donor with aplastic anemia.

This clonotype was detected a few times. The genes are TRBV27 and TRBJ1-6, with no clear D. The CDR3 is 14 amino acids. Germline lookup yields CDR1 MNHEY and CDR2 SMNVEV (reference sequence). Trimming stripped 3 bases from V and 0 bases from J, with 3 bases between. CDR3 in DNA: TGTGCCAGCAGTTTCAGCTCCTATAATTCACCCCTCCACTTT. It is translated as CASSFSSYNSPLHF.

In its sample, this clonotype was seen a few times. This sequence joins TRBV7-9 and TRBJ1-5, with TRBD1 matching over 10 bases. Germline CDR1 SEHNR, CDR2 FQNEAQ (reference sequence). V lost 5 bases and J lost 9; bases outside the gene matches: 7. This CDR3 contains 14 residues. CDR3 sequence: CASSRDRGFSPQHF. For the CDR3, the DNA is TGTGCCAGCAGCCGGGACAGGGGCTTCTCGCCCCAGCATTTT.

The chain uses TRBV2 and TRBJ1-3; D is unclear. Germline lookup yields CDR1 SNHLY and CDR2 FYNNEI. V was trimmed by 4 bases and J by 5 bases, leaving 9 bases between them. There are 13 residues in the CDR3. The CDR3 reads CASSANGRNTIYF. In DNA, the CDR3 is TGTGCCAGCAGTGCTAACGGGCGAAACACCATATATTTT.

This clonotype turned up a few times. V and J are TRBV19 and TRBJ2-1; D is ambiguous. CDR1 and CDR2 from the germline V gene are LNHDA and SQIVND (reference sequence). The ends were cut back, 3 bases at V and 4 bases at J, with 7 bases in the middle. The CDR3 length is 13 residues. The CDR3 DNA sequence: TGTGCCAGTAGTATCAGTATATACAATGAGCAGTTCTTC. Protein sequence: CASSISIYNEQFF.

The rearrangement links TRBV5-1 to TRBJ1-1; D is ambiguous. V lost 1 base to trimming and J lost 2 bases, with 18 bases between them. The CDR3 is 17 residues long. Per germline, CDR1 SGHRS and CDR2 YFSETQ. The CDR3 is CASSLLPQALGNTEAFF. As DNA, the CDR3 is TGCGCCAGCAGCTTGCTCCCCCAGGCCCTGGGAAACACTGAAGCTTTCTTT.

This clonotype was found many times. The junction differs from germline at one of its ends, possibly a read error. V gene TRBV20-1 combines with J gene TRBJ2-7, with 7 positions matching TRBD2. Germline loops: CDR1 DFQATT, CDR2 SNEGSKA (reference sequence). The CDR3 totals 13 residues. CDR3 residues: CSLRGSLSSEQYF. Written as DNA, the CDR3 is TGCAGTCTACGCGGGAGTCTTTCCTCCGAGCAGTACTTC.

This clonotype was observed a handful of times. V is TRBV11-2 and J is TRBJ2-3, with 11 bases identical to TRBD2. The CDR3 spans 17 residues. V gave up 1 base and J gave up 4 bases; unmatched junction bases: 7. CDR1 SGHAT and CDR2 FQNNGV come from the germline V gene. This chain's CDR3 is CASSLALAGGRADTQYF. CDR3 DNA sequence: TGTGCCAGCAGCTTAGCATTAGCGGGGGGGCGCGCAGATACGCAGTATTTT.